Below, 23 T cell receptor beta chains from the same sample are listed, as sequenced in a study of T cell responses to AZD1222 COVID-19 vaccine. Assay used: immunoSEQ multiplex PCR; TCRdb lists only in-frame clones, some missing. The sample carries tens of thousands of clones, about 80% recorded once. Source: peripheral blood, taken 28 days after the second AZD1222 dose. Every receptor here comes from an adult who received the AZD1222 COVID-19 vaccine.

This chain links TRBV4-2 with TRBJ1-1, with no clear D. This CDR3 has 15 amino acids. V was clipped by 1 base and J by 7 bases, with 16 bases between them. The germline V gene encodes CDR1 LGHNA and CDR2 YNFKEQ. CDR3 bases: TGTGCCAGCAGCCAAGGCGGCCAGATTTCAGGTGAAGCTTTCTTT. Its translation is CASSQGGQISGEAFF.

The chain has TRBV10-2 and TRBJ1-2; D gene ambiguous. Germline CDR1 and CDR2: WSHSY and SAAADI. CDR3 length equals 12 residues. V lost 0 bases, J lost 4 bases, and 3 bases lay in between. CDR3 coding DNA: TGCGCCAGCAGTGAGTCGAGCTATGGCTACACCTTC. Translated: CASSESSYGYTF.

This chain connects TRBV6-5 to TRBJ1-5, with D tentatively TRBD1 (6 bases). CDR3 size: 13 residues. The germline V and J ends were trimmed by 6 bases and 4 bases, with 10 bases remaining between them. CDR1 is MNHEY and CDR2 is SVGAGI in the germline V gene. CDR3 DNA: TGTGCCAGCAGACACAGGGAGAATCAGCCCCAGCATTTT. This translates into CASRHRENQPQHF.

The V gene is TRBV2, the J gene TRBJ1-3; tentative D call: TRBD1 (6 bases). V lost 2 bases and J lost 4, with 12 bases in between. This CDR3 spans 15 amino acids. Germline values: CDR1 SNHLY, CDR2 FYNNEI. CDR3 residues: CASSEIQGSGNTIYF. The CDR3 bases are TGTGCCAGCAGTGAAATACAGGGATCCGGAAACACCATATATTTT. Drawing the rest from reference TRBV2 and TRBJ1-3, the complete variable domain is EPEVTQTPSHQVTQMGQEVILRCVPISNHLYFYWYRQILGQKVEFLVSFYNNEISEKSEIFDDQFSVERPDGSNFTLKIRSTKLEDSAMYFCASSEIQGSGNTIYFGEGSWLTVV.

The chain joins TRBV19 to TRBJ1-1; 10 nucleotides match TRBD1. CDR1 and CDR2 from the germline V gene are LNHDA and SQIVND (reference sequence). This CDR3 comprises 16 residues. Trimming took 3 bases from V and 7 from J; bases not matched to a gene: 11. CDR3 protein: CASSIRVRQGANEAFF. Here the CDR3 DNA reads TGTGCCAGTAGTATTCGGGTCCGACAGGGGGCGAATGAAGCTTTCTTT.

This sequence joins TRBV6-5 and TRBJ2-7, with 7 bases matching TRBD1. J lost 5 bases, V lost 4 bases, and 11 bases had no gene match. CDR1 is MNHEY and CDR2 is SVGAGI in the germline V gene. This CDR3 comprises 15 residues. The CDR3 DNA reads TGTGCCAGCAGTTCCCGACAGGGTGATAAAGACGAGCAGTACTTC. Protein sequence: CASSSRQGDKDEQYF.

V usage is TRBV6-5 and J usage is TRBJ1-1; D is possibly TRBD1 (6 bases). This CDR3 has 16 amino acids. The germline CDR1 and CDR2 sequences are MNHEY and SVGAGI. V was trimmed by 2 bases and J by 0 bases, leaving 13 bases between them. The CDR3, as DNA: TGTGCCAGCAGTTACCCGGGACACATTATGAACACTGAAGCTTTCTTT. Protein: CASSYPGHIMNTEAFF.

This sequence joins TRBV2 and TRBJ1-5; no clear D. The germline V gene has CDR1 SNHLY and CDR2 FYNNEI. V dropped 8 bases and J dropped 0 bases, with 5 bases sitting between them. The CDR3 consists of 12 residues. This CDR3 reads CASARSNQPQHF. CDR3 bases: TGTGCCAGCGCTCGTAGCAATCAGCCCCAGCATTTT.

The chain joins TRBV6-6 to TRBJ1-3; D is uncertain. CDR1 and CDR2 (germline): MNHNY, SVGAGI (reference sequence). V was cut by 6 bases and J by 3 bases, with 15 bases left in between. The CDR3 has 15 residues. Here the CDR3 DNA reads TGTGCCAGCAGCCCGACTGCGAGCCGTGGAAACACCATATATTTT. Amino acids: CASSPTASRGNTIYF.

The rearrangement uses TRBV9 and TRBJ1-6, with 7 bases fitting TRBD1. Germline-derived CDR1 and CDR2 are SGDLS and YYNGEE. V dropped 4 bases and J dropped 7; count of bases not matched to a gene: 8. The CDR3 covers 15 residues. CDR3 nucleotide sequence: TGTGCCAGCAGCCGACTCCGGGGACAGAATTCACCCCTCCACTTT. It translates to CASSRLRGQNSPLHF.

The chain combines TRBV7-9 with TRBJ1-2; D is uncertain. The CDR3 length is 11 residues. Between the trimmed V and J ends, which lost 2 bases and 10 bases, there was a span of 8 bases. The germline V gene has CDR1 SEHNR and CDR2 FQNEAQ (reference sequence). CDR3: CASSLTDDYTF. As DNA, the CDR3 is TGTGCCAGCAGCTTAACAGATGACTACACCTTC.

The chain employs TRBV5-1 and TRBJ1-6; D is unclear. The CDR3 totals 14 residues. V was cut by 4 bases and J by 10 bases, with 15 bases left in between. The germline V gene encodes CDR1 SGHRS and CDR2 YFSETQ. The CDR3 DNA is TGCGCCAGCAGCCGCTTCGAGGATGAATCACCCCTCCACTTT. This sequence encodes CASSRFEDESPLHF.

This clone has a handful of counts. This chain links TRBV5-4 with TRBJ1-3; D call uncertain. The CDR3 is 12 residues long. The V and J ends lost 4 bases and 7 bases respectively, with 9 bases between them. Germline loops: CDR1 SGHNT, CDR2 YYREEE (reference sequence). CDR3 coding DNA: TGTGCCAGCAGCGGCCTTGAGAACACCATATATTTT. Its translation: CASSGLENTIYF. Variable domain in full (rest from reference TRBV5-4 and TRBJ1-3): ETGVTQSPTHLIKTRGQQVTLRCSSQSGHNTVSWYQQALGQGPQFIFQYYREEENGRGNFPPRFSGLQFPNYSSELNVNALELDDSALYLCASSGLENTIYFGEGSWLTVV.

This chain connects TRBV9 to TRBJ1-2; 9 positions match TRBD1. Germline V gives CDR1 SGDLS, CDR2 YYNGEE. The CDR3 loop spans 14 amino acids. Trimming at V came to 3 bases and at J to 2 bases, leaving 2 bases not matched to a gene. The CDR3 DNA sequence: TGTGCCAGCAGCGGGGACAGGGCGAACTATGGCTACACCTTC. Protein product: CASSGDRANYGYTF.

The CDR3 protein is CASSSSPGGNQPQHF. For the CDR3, the DNA is TGTGCCAGCAGTTCCTCCCCGGGGGGTAATCAGCCCCAGCATTTT. The chain combines TRBV27 with TRBJ1-5; TRBD1 is a possible D gene (5 bases). Germline values: CDR1 MNHEY, CDR2 SMNVEV (reference sequence). This CDR3 comprises 15 residues. Trimming shortened V by 4 bases and J by 4 bases, and 14 bases separated the two germline ends.

This clone was seen just once. The chain is built from TRBV7-2 and TRBJ1-2, with TRBD1 identical over 8 bases. Losses at the gene ends were 5 bases for V and 8 bases for J; bases not matched to a gene: 16. In germline, CDR1 is SGHTA, CDR2 FQGNSA. The CDR3 contains 16 residues. As DNA, the CDR3 is TGTGCCAGCAGCCCCCGGACAGGGTCCGTAGTTGGCGGCTACACCTTC. Amino acid sequence: CASSPRTGSVVGGYTF.

The chain links TRBV5-1 to TRBJ1-6; 8 positions match TRBD1. The V and J ends lost 3 bases and 8 bases, in that order; junction bases with no gene match: 7. Germline CDR1 is SGHRS and CDR2 is YFSETQ. There are 15 residues in the CDR3. CDR3 sequence (DNA): TGCGCCAGCAGCTGGTCAGGGGGCGAGGATTCACCCCTCCACTTT. As protein: CASSWSGGEDSPLHF. Full variable domain (remainder filled in from reference TRBV5-1 and TRBJ1-6): KAGVTQTPRYLIKTRGQQVTLSCSPISGHRSVSWYQQTPGQGLQFLFEYFSETQRNKGNFPGRFSGRQFSNSRSEMNVSTLELGDSALYLCASSWSGGEDSPLHFGNGTRLTVT.

This CDR3 reads CASSPYGMNNEQFF. The CDR3 DNA reads TGTGCCAGCAGCCCTTACGGGATGAACAATGAGCAGTTCTTC. V gene TRBV14 combines with J gene TRBJ2-1, with D possibly TRBD2 on 5 matching bases. Per germline, CDR1 SGHDN and CDR2 FVKESK. V was clipped by 4 bases and J by 5 bases, with 12 bases between them. CDR3 size: 14 residues.

This clone turned up a few times. The rearrangement links TRBV11-2 to TRBJ1-2; D unclear. Trimming removed 1 base at V and 7 bases at J, with 10 bases between. Germline-derived CDR1 and CDR2 are SGHAT and FQNNGV. The CDR3 has 13 amino acids. Here the CDR3 DNA reads TGTGCCAGCAGCTTAGGCGGTCACGGTGGCTACACCTTC. Its translation is CASSLGGHGGYTF.

This clone was detected a few times. At one end the junction does not follow the germline gene, possibly because of a read error. This chain links TRBV5-5 with TRBJ2-7, with TRBD1 identical over 7 bases. The CDR3 extends over 15 amino acids. Germline loops: CDR1 SGHKS, CDR2 YYEKEE (reference sequence). The CDR3 protein is CASTLEPTGNNEQYF. The CDR3 DNA follows: TGTGCCAGCACCTTGGAGCCGACAGGGAACAACGAGCAGTACTTC.

This rearrangement joins TRBV5-1 to TRBJ2-3, with 15 bases fitting TRBD2. This CDR3 has 17 residues. Germline loops: CDR1 SGHRS, CDR2 YFSETQ. V trimming: 4 bases; J trimming: 2 bases; junction bases outside the gene matches: 5. This chain's CDR3 is CASSAGLAGGYTDTQYF. CDR3 coding DNA: TGCGCCAGCAGCGCGGGACTAGCGGGGGGTTACACAGATACGCAGTATTTT. Variable domain in full (rest from reference TRBV5-1 and TRBJ2-3): KAGVTQTPRYLIKTRGQQVTLSCSPISGHRSVSWYQQTPGQGLQFLFEYFSETQRNKGNFPGRFSGRQFSNSRSEMNVSTLELGDSALYLCASSAGLAGGYTDTQYFGPGTRLTVL.

In its sample, this clone was seen once. The rearrangement uses TRBV7-2 and TRBJ2-7, with D perhaps TRBD2 (6 bases). Germline V gene data show CDR1 as SGHTA and CDR2 as FQGNSA. The CDR3 sequence is 14 residues long. V lost 3 bases to trimming and J lost 1 base, with 10 bases between them. CDR3 coding DNA: TGTGCCAGCAGCTTTTGGGGACTGTCCTACGAGCAGTACTTC. The encoded protein is CASSFWGLSYEQYF.

V gene TRBV29-1 combines with J gene TRBJ1-4; tentatively, D is TRBD1 (5 bases). The CDR3 is 13 amino acids. The germline V gene has CDR1 SQVTM and CDR2 ANQGSEA. V was pared by 7 bases and J by 7 bases, with 16 bases between. The CDR3 here is CSAGAGRGEKLFF. The CDR3 DNA is TGCAGCGCTGGGGCCGGAAGGGGTGAAAAACTGTTTTTT.